This TCR beta chain was recorded in a study of cytomegalovirus exposure and HLA in healthy donors. As for the study in general: Among about 179 million T cells, an earlier analysis found around 100 million unique TCR beta sequences.

Notes on this clone: The antigen remains undetermined.

Study results and caveats: There was a cluster of highly shared sequence variants that was likely a sequencing artifact.

PCR used 60 Vbeta primers and 13 Jbeta primers. The repertoire was sequenced with immunoSEQ multiplex PCR; TCRdb's copy has only in-frame clones and lacks some. The sample includes roughly 200,000 clones, more than 75% seen only once; the top ten take roughly 3.1%. The receptor was derived from a man in his forties in good health and CMV-seropositive. Sequencing was carried out using PBMCs.

In DNA form, the CDR3 reads TGTGCCAGCAGTTATTACGGGTCGACCTACGAGCAGTACTTC. Encoded protein: CASSYYGSTYEQYF. The genes are TRBV6-5 and TRBJ2-7; unclear D gene. Germline CDR1 and CDR2: MNHEY and SVGAGI. This CDR3 comprises 14 residues. The V gene lost 3 bases and the J gene lost 2 bases, with 11 bases spanning the gap.